This T cell receptor (beta chain) was sequenced for a study of T cell responses to AZD1222 COVID-19 vaccine. TCRdb's table, derived via immunoSEQ multiplex PCR, lists solely in-frame clones and lacks some. The table lists over 100,000 clones, 87% of them singletons. The CDR3 contains 15 residues. V was shortened by 1 base and J by 0 bases, with 9 bases between the two germline ends. Germline V gene lookup returns CDR1 KGHSH and CDR2 LQKENI. This TCR derives from an adult in good health. The genes are TRBV18 and TRBJ1-1; D perhaps matches TRBD1 (5 bases). The sample in question was peripheral blood, obtained on day 0 of AZD1222 vaccination. The CDR3 reads CASSPRGPMNTEAFF. The CDR3 nucleotides are TGTGCCAGCTCACCACGGGGACCCATGAACACTGAAGCTTTCTTT.